The clone carrying this T cell receptor (beta chain) showed up just once. Germline CDR1 SGHNT, CDR2 YYREEE (reference sequence). V trimming: 0 bases; J trimming: 10 bases; junction bases outside the gene matches: 6. This CDR3 spans 13 amino acids. TCRdb keeps only in-frame clones here, not all; method: immunoSEQ multiplex PCR. Of about 37,000 clones listed, more than 65% were seen once; the top ten hold about 3%. The data stem from a study of blood T cell repertoires in COVID-19. This receptor was obtained from a man between 65 and 85 years old with COVID-19, enrolled during active disease. The V and J genes are TRBV5-4 and TRBJ1-2; TRBD1 matches at 7 bases. Sequencing input: peripheral blood. CDR3: CASSLGPGTVYTF. In DNA, the CDR3 is TGTGCCAGCAGCTTGGGGCCAGGGACAGTCTACACCTTC.